A single sample is the source of the 2 T cell receptor beta chains below, sequenced in a study of CXCR3-negative and CXCR3-positive naive CD8 T cells. Through 5' RACE with UMI labels, the TRB cDNA libraries were prepared. TCRdb reprocessed the 5' RACE reads; each CDR3 protein has one entry and no DNA is given. The table for this sample gives just over 60,000 distinct CDR3 sequences. What was sequenced was naive CXCR3- CD8+ T cells from blood. Indicated subset: CD45RO-CCR7+CD27+CD95- naive CD8+ T cells lacking CXCR3 (TNR3-). The receptors stem from a human donor in good health. Some clones in this sample may be carry-over from other donors' samples.

The chain couples TRBV7-8 to TRBJ2-7; the TCRdb D gene call, TRBD1, has no DNA to confirm it. This CDR3 spans 14 amino acids. The germline gives CDR1 SGHVS, CDR2 FQNEAQ. CDR3 amino acids: CASSYRQGSYEQYF.

V gene TRBV20-1 combines with J gene TRBJ1-5. In germline, CDR1 is DFQATT, CDR2 SNEGSKA (reference sequence). CDR3 length: 15 amino acids. The chain's CDR3 is CSAREEGRSNQPQHF.